One sample yielded the 24 T cell receptor beta chains listed below, sequenced in a study of T cells in localized non-small cell lung cancer. Method: immunoSEQ multiplex PCR; TCRdb's copy keeps in-frame clones and lacks some. Of about 40,000 clones in the sample, around 87% were seen once. The sample was peripheral blood, taken before any cancer treatment. The receptors shown here come from a man aged 18 to 50 with stage I lung adenocarcinoma.

The chain links TRBV28 to TRBJ1-6; no firm D call. Germline loops: CDR1 MDHEN, CDR2 SYDVKM. The V and J ends lost 1 base and 8 bases respectively, with 0 bases between them. CDR3 length: 11 amino acids. CDR3 DNA sequence: TGTGCCAGCAGTTTATATTCACCCCTCCACTTT. Its protein is CASSLYSPLHF.

In its sample, this clone was seen a few times. This chain connects TRBV7-9 to TRBJ2-7; tentatively, D is TRBD1 or TRBD2 (5 bases each). Germline CDR1 is SEHNR and CDR2 is FQNEAQ (reference sequence). Trimming removed 5 bases at V and 2 bases at J, with 13 bases between. The CDR3 is 14 residues long. The CDR3 sequence: CASSATGPPYEQYF. CDR3 in DNA: TGTGCCAGCAGCGCAACGGGACCACCCTACGAGCAGTACTTC.

This clone appeared a single time. The chain is built from TRBV4-2 and TRBJ1-4; D unresolved. V was cut by 3 bases and J by 7 bases, with 12 bases left in between. This CDR3 is 14 amino acids long. Germline CDR1 and CDR2: LGHNA and YNFKEQ. CDR3 residues: CASSQILYGEKLFF. In DNA form, the CDR3 reads TGTGCCAGCAGCCAGATACTCTACGGTGAAAAACTGTTTTTT.

J is TRBJ1-1 and V is TRBV9, with D maybe TRBD1 (5 bases). CDR1 is SGDLS and CDR2 is YYNGEE in the germline V gene. V was pared by 2 bases and J by 2 bases, with 7 bases between. The CDR3 has 13 amino acids. The CDR3 protein is CASSVQGNTEAFF. The DNA for the CDR3 is TGTGCCAGCAGCGTGCAGGGAAACACTGAAGCTTTCTTT.

The chain links TRBV6-6 to TRBJ1-4; TRBD1 agrees at 7 bases. J gave up 5 bases and V 6 bases, and 9 bases lay outside the gene matches. The CDR3 extends over 15 amino acids. Germline CDR1 and CDR2: MNHNY and SVGAGI (reference sequence). The CDR3 DNA sequence: TGTGCCAGCAGCGGTACACAGGGGCGGAATGAAAAACTGTTTTTT. This sequence encodes CASSGTQGRNEKLFF.

The chain links TRBV14 to TRBJ1-2; D not resolved. Trimming took off 4 bases at V and 3 bases at J, with 9 bases between the two ends. CDR1 SGHDN and CDR2 FVKESK come from the germline V gene. The CDR3 loop spans 13 amino acids. The CDR3 is CASSLGRYYGYTF. CDR3 nucleotides: TGTGCCAGCAGCCTCGGACGGTACTATGGCTACACCTTC. The full variable domain, in which reference TRBV14 and TRBJ1-2 provide the parts outside the CDR3, is EAGVTQFPSHSVIEKGQTVTLRCDPISGHDNLYWYRRVMGKEIKFLLHFVKESKQDESGMPNNRFLAERTGGTYSTLKVQPAELEDSGVYFCASSLGRYYGYTFGSGTRLTVV.

This CDR3 is CASSRRVSETGYTF. DNA of the CDR3: TGTGCCAGCAGCCGCAGGGTATCCGAAACTGGCTACACCTTC. This rearrangement joins TRBV7-8 to TRBJ1-2; perhaps TRBD1 as D (5 bases). There are 14 residues in the CDR3. The ends were cut back, 5 bases at V and 7 bases at J, with 17 bases in the middle. Germline V gene sequence: CDR1 SGHVS, CDR2 FQNEAQ.

The chain recombines TRBV28 with TRBJ1-4; the match to TRBD1 covers 11 bases. The CDR3 contains 16 residues. From germline, CDR1 is MDHEN and CDR2 SYDVKM. V dropped 6 bases and J dropped 8; count of bases not matched to a gene: 11. The chain's CDR3 is CASSSRSWTGGEKLFF. DNA of the CDR3: TGTGCCAGCAGCTCAAGGTCGTGGACAGGGGGCGAAAAACTGTTTTTT.

J is TRBJ2-7 and V is TRBV11-3, with unresolved D. V was shortened by 1 base and J by 1 base, with 11 bases between the two germline ends. The CDR3 runs to 15 residues. Germline CDR1 reads SGHNT; CDR2 reads YENEEA. The CDR3 loop is CASSLGAVLSYEQYF. CDR3 coding DNA: TGTGCCAGCAGCTTAGGCGCGGTTCTGTCCTACGAGCAGTACTTC.

This chain uses TRBV15 with TRBJ1-2; D not resolved. Trimming stripped 3 bases from V and 5 bases from J, with 19 bases between. Per germline, CDR1 LNHNV and CDR2 YYDKDF (reference sequence). This CDR3 region has 16 residues. CDR3 loop: CATSSPEGTWSYGYTF. CDR3 in DNA: TGTGCCACCAGCAGTCCCGAGGGTACTTGGAGTTATGGCTACACCTTC.

The rearrangement joins TRBV19 to TRBJ2-7; 8 bases are a match to TRBD1. Germline trimming cut 5 bases from V and 0 bases from J; bases unmatched to any gene: 6. CDR3 length: 15 amino acids. CDR1 and CDR2 from the germline V gene are LNHDA and SQIVND (reference sequence). CDR3 amino acids: CASSAGTGVSYEQYF. As DNA, the CDR3 is TGTGCCAGTAGTGCCGGGACAGGAGTCTCCTACGAGCAGTACTTC.

This clone was detected a few times. The chain uses TRBV6-1 and TRBJ2-1, with unresolved D. The CDR3 contains 13 residues. V dropped 10 bases and J dropped 10 bases, with 20 bases sitting between them. Germline V CDR1 and CDR2: MNHNS, SASEGT. The CDR3 nucleotides read TGTGCCACCTCCCAAACCCGTACTGGGGAGCAGTTCTTC. This sequence encodes CATSQTRTGEQFF.

The chain couples TRBV19 to TRBJ2-5, with D possibly being TRBD1 (6 bases). Germline lookup yields CDR1 LNHDA and CDR2 SQIVND (reference sequence). V was cut by 3 bases and J by 4 bases, with 6 bases left in between. The CDR3 is 12 amino acids. CDR3 amino acids: CASSMGAETQYF. CDR3 sequence (DNA): TGTGCCAGTAGTATGGGGGCAGAGACCCAGTACTTC.

V is TRBV29-1 and J is TRBJ1-1, with TRBD1 matching over 9 bases. This CDR3 comprises 14 residues. Germline CDR1 reads SQVTM; CDR2 reads ANQGSEA. V shed 6 bases, J shed 11 bases, and the junction held 16 bases outside the gene matches. The CDR3 DNA sequence: TGCAGCGTGGACGCCCTACAGGGGGCCGGATGGGCTTTCTTT. Encoded protein: CSVDALQGAGWAFF.

The rearrangement uses TRBV4-2 and TRBJ2-1, with D possibly being TRBD1 (6 bases). This CDR3 comprises 19 residues. Per the germline V gene, CDR1 is LGHNA and CDR2 is YNFKEQ. V lost 0 bases to trimming and J lost 6 bases, with 24 bases between them. Written as DNA, the CDR3 is TGTGCCAGCAGCCAAGACAATACAGGGCTCACGGTTTTAGGCAATGAGCAGTTCTTC. Translated: CASSQDNTGLTVLGNEQFF.

The count of this clone is one. The chain combines TRBV18 with TRBJ2-7; 7 bases align to TRBD1. Germline V gives CDR1 KGHSH, CDR2 LQKENI. CDR3 size: 15 residues. V lost 0 bases to trimming and J lost 2 bases; unmatched junction nucleotides: 4. The CDR3 bases are TGTGCCAGCTCACCACCGCAGGGGGTGGCCTACGAGCAGTACTTC. It encodes CASSPPQGVAYEQYF.

The chain couples TRBV4-1 to TRBJ2-2; perhaps D is TRBD1 or TRBD2 (5 bases each). The germline V and J ends were trimmed by 2 bases and 4 bases, with 11 bases remaining between them. The CDR3 loop spans 15 amino acids. Germline V CDR1 and CDR2: MGHRA, YSYEKL. The CDR3 region is CASSQNPGTTGELFF. The CDR3 bases are TGCGCCAGCAGCCAAAATCCCGGGACCACCGGGGAGCTGTTTTTT.

This sequence joins TRBV7-9 and TRBJ1-1; TRBD1 is a possible D gene (5 bases). With 6 bases removed from V and 0 bases from J, the gap between germline ends came to 20 bases. This CDR3 region has 17 residues. Germline CDR1 SEHNR, CDR2 FQNEAQ (reference sequence). The CDR3 is CASSRTQGVGMNTEAFF. The CDR3 coding sequence is TGTGCCAGCAGTCGTACCCAGGGAGTCGGTATGAACACTGAAGCTTTCTTT. The full variable domain, with the rest looked up from reference TRBV7-9 and TRBJ1-1, is DTGVSQNPRHKITKRGQNVTFRCDPISEHNRLYWYRQTLGQGPEFLTYFQNEAQLEKSRLLSDRFSAERPKGSFSTLEIQRTEQGDSAMYLCASSRTQGVGMNTEAFFGQGTRLTVV.

The chain links TRBV18 to TRBJ1-1, with D unresolved. With 2 bases removed from V and 0 bases from J, the gap between germline ends came to 7 bases. CDR3 length: 14 residues. Germline CDR1 reads KGHSH; CDR2 reads LQKENI. The CDR3 protein is CASSPSAMNTEAFF. In DNA form, the CDR3 reads TGTGCCAGCTCACCATCAGCGATGAACACTGAAGCTTTCTTT.

V usage is TRBV4-3 and J usage is TRBJ2-3, with 7 bases matching TRBD1. This CDR3 spans 15 amino acids. V was pared by 2 bases and J by 6 bases, with 8 bases of the junction left unmatched. Germline CDR1 and CDR2: LGHNA and YSLEER. The CDR3 DNA reads as TGCGCCAGCAGCCAAAACGGACAGGCAAAGGATACGCAGTATTTT. It yields the protein CASSQNGQAKDTQYF.

The chain carries TRBV7-9 and TRBJ2-1, with 9 nucleotides matching TRBD1. The CDR3 contains 15 residues. CDR1 and CDR2 from the germline V gene are SEHNR and FQNEAQ (reference sequence). Unmatched junction bases numbered 7, after V lost 2 bases and J lost 8 bases. The CDR3 loop reads CASSLRDREWDEQFF. The CDR3 DNA reads TGTGCCAGCAGCTTAAGGGACAGGGAATGGGATGAGCAGTTCTTC.

V and J are TRBV7-2 and TRBJ1-2; 7 bases align to TRBD1. CDR1 SGHTA and CDR2 FQGNSA come from the germline V gene. J was trimmed by 14 bases and V by 2 bases; bases with no gene match: 8. The CDR3 sequence is 12 residues long. CDR3 residues: CASSLSGTEKTF. The CDR3 nucleotides read TGTGCCAGCAGCTTATCCGGGACAGAGAAAACCTTC.

The chain uses TRBV4-2 and TRBJ2-1; 8 bases map to TRBD1. Germline values: CDR1 LGHNA, CDR2 YNFKEQ. The CDR3 sequence is 17 residues long. Germline trimming cut 4 bases from V and 3 bases from J; bases unmatched to any gene: 11. CDR3 amino acids: CASSPSVRDRGYNEQFF. The DNA of the CDR3 is TGTGCCAGCAGCCCCTCTGTTCGTGACAGGGGCTACAATGAGCAGTTCTTC.

The chain has TRBV7-2 and TRBJ1-4, with 10 bases matching TRBD1. The germline gives CDR1 SGHTA, CDR2 FQGNSA. V gave up 5 bases and J gave up 7 bases; unmatched junction bases: 7. This CDR3 has 15 residues. The CDR3 loop is CASSGEDRGGEKLFF. The CDR3, as DNA: TGTGCCAGCAGCGGGGAGGACAGGGGGGGTGAAAAACTGTTTTTT.